A single sample gave rise to the 29 T cell receptor beta chains below, sequenced in a study of blood T cells in healthy people across ages. Using a J-beta primer mix together with a sample-barcoded 5' primer, a second PCR was run for roughly 7 to 11 cycles. TCRdb itself ran the 5' RACE reads through MiXCR, one entry per CDR3 protein. Of about 670,000 distinct CDR3 sequences in the sample, around 52% were seen once. The source material was blood. The receptor source for this set is a woman older than 75 in good health.

V is TRBV28 and J is TRBJ1-1; D not certain. Trimming took off 4 bases at V and 3 bases at J, with 3 bases between the two ends. The germline V gene has CDR1 MDHEN and CDR2 SYDVKM. The CDR3 is made up of 11 amino acids. The CDR3: CASSSYTEAFF. Written as DNA, the CDR3 is TGTGCCAGCAGTTCTTACACTGAAGCTTTCTTT. The whole variable domain, filled in from reference TRBV28 and TRBJ1-1, reads DVKVTQSSRYLVKRTGEKVFLECVQDMDHENMFWYRQDPGLGLRLIYFSYDVKMKEKGDIPEGYSVSREKKERFSLILESASTNQTSMYLCASSSYTEAFFGQGTRLTVV.

This clonotype has only a few counts. This chain connects TRBV20-1 to TRBJ2-2; weak D call: TRBD1 (6 bases). The CDR3 contains 15 residues. The germline V gene has CDR1 DFQATT and CDR2 SNEGSKA (reference sequence). Between the trimmed V and J ends, which lost 1 base and 4 bases, there was a span of 13 bases. CDR3: CSARARGSTTGELFF. The CDR3 nucleotides are TGCAGTGCTAGAGCCAGGGGTTCGACCACCGGGGAGCTGTTTTTT.

This clonotype was seen many times. The chain carries TRBV6-5 and TRBJ1-1; the D gene is possibly TRBD1 (6 bases). This CDR3 has 16 amino acids. The V end was cut by 5 bases, the J end by 4 bases, with 20 bases between. Germline CDR1 MNHEY, CDR2 SVGAGI. The CDR3 spells CASSRGAGVVGTEAFF. The CDR3 region has the DNA TGTGCCAGCAGTCGGGGGGCGGGGGTAGTGGGCACTGAAGCTTTCTTT.

The rearrangement uses TRBV6-6 and TRBJ1-1, with unresolved D. The length of the CDR3 is 14 residues. Trimming took off 6 bases at V and 6 bases at J, with 17 bases between the two ends. CDR1 is MNHNY and CDR2 is SVGAGI in the germline V gene (reference sequence). The CDR3 coding sequence is TGTGCCAGCAGGTATATGGAGGCTCAGGCTGAAGCTTTCTTT. As protein: CASRYMEAQAEAFF.

The chain links TRBV28 to TRBJ2-6; 10 bases are shared with TRBD2. The CDR3 has 19 amino acids. The germline gives CDR1 MDHEN, CDR2 SYDVKM. V trimming: 3 bases; J trimming: 3 bases; junction bases outside the gene matches: 11. CDR3 sequence (DNA): TGTGCCAGCAGTTTCGATCTAACTAGCGGGGCTGGTGGGGCCAACGTCCTGACTTTC. It translates to CASSFDLTSGAGGANVLTF.

The chain recombines TRBV7-2 with TRBJ2-3; 10 bases are shared with TRBD2. The V gene end was trimmed by 1 base and the J gene end by 7 bases; junction bases not matched to a gene: 11. Germline V gene data show CDR1 as SGHTA and CDR2 as FQGNSA. The CDR3 covers 17 residues. The CDR3, as DNA: TGTGCCAGCAGCTTAGTGGGGTCTAGCGGGGGTTGGTATACGCAGTATTTT. The encoded protein is CASSLVGSSGGWYTQYF.

This clonotype has a handful of counts. The rearrangement uses TRBV29-1 and TRBJ2-7, with 8 bases aligning to TRBD1. The CDR3 has 13 amino acids. V dropped 7 bases and J dropped 4; count of bases not matched to a gene: 9. Looked up from germline, CDR1 is SQVTM and CDR2 is ANQGSEA. CDR3: CSAGQGLDYEQYF. CDR3 sequence (DNA): TGCAGCGCCGGACAGGGCCTCGATTACGAGCAGTACTTC.

This clonotype was recorded once. The chain links TRBV12-3 or TRBV12-4 to TRBJ1-1, with no clear D. V dropped 5 bases and J dropped 2 bases, with 9 bases sitting between them. The CDR3 runs 13 residues. This CDR3 is CASSVGYNTEAFF. In DNA, the CDR3 is TGTGCCAGCAGTGTGGGCTACAACACTGAAGCTTTCTTT.

Remarks on this clonotype: A much larger clonotype is one base distant, so this may be a read error. The chain has TRBV5-1 and TRBJ2-7; D gene uncertain. The CDR3 consists of 15 residues. CDR1 SGHRS and CDR2 YFSETQ come from the germline V gene. CDR3 region: CASSLGLTSSHEQYF. CDR3 DNA sequence: TGCGCCAGCAGCTTGGGTCTAACGAGCTCCCACGAGCAGTACTTC.

This chain links TRBV6-2 or TRBV6-3 with TRBJ2-4; 8 bases map to TRBD1. J was trimmed by 3 bases and V by 2 bases; bases with no gene match: 18. CDR3 length: 20 amino acids. CDR1 and CDR2 (germline): MNHEY, SVGEGT. The CDR3 DNA is TGTGCCAGCAGTTACCCAGAGGACAGGGTTAACCGATTAGTCAAAAACATTCAGTACTTC. The encoded protein is CASSYPEDRVNRLVKNIQYF.

This clonotype has a count of ten or more. This chain connects TRBV20-1 to TRBJ2-3; 7 positions match TRBD2. CDR1 is DFQATT and CDR2 is SNEGSKA in the germline V gene (reference sequence). With 7 bases clipped from V and 4 bases from J, the junction kept 5 bases outside the gene matches. The CDR3 has 12 residues. CDR3 coding DNA: TGCAGTGAGACCGGGGGGTCAGATACGCAGTATTTT. Its protein is CSETGGSDTQYF.

The gene calls are TRBV5-1 and TRBJ2-7, with D maybe TRBD2 (5 bases). The better agreement between TRBJ2-5 and the DNA end casts doubt on the J call. The CDR3 contains 14 residues. Per germline, CDR1 SGHRS and CDR2 YFSETQ. The CDR3 loop reads CASSFPGGGETQYF. CDR3 DNA: TGCGCCAGCAGCTTCCCCGGAGGTGGTGAGACCCAGTACTTC.

The genes are TRBV7-2 and TRBJ2-5; D possibly corresponds to TRBD2 (5 bases). TRBJ2-7 explains the end of the DNA better; the J call may be wrong. The CDR3 runs 13 residues. Germline assignment: CDR1 SGHTA and CDR2 FQGNSA. The CDR3 nucleotides read TGTGCCAGCAGCGTTCTAGCCGAGACCGAGCAGTACTTC. Its protein product is CASSVLAETEQYF.

The chain combines TRBV7-2 with TRBJ1-1; tentatively, D is TRBD1 (5 bases). Trimming pared 7 bases from V and 10 bases from J, leaving 22 bases between. Germline V CDR1 and CDR2: SGHTA, FQGNSA. The CDR3 runs 14 residues. The DNA of the CDR3 is TGTGCCAGCACGGGGGGGGGACCCCACGGGCGAGCTTTCTTT. Translating it yields CASTGGGPHGRAFF.

This clonotype was observed once. Given a much more abundant clone one base away, this may be a read error. V gene TRBV11-2 combines with J gene TRBJ2-1, with D unclear. The CDR3 is 12 amino acids. Germline CDR1 is SGHAT and CDR2 is FQNNGV. In DNA, the CDR3 is TGTGCCGGCAGCTCCCAAGACCTAGAGCAGTTCTTC. Translation gives CAGSSQDLEQFF.

This clonotype has a count of ten or more. The rearrangement joins TRBV4-2 to TRBJ2-5; a possible D gene is TRBD2 (7 bases). Trimming left V 4 bases short and J 5 bases short, with 20 bases between. The CDR3 length is 16 residues. Germline assignment: CDR1 LGHNA and CDR2 YNFKEQ. The CDR3 loop is CASSPRGRERGETQYF. CDR3 bases: TGTGCCAGCAGCCCCCGGGGGCGGGAGAGGGGCGAGACCCAGTACTTC.

This clonotype was seen many times. The genes are TRBV9 and TRBJ2-1, with 10 nucleotides matching TRBD2. Trimming at V came to 1 base and at J to 7 bases, leaving 8 bases not matched to a gene. The length of the CDR3 is 16 residues. Germline CDR1 reads SGDLS; CDR2 reads YYNGEE. CDR3 bases: TGTGCCAGCAGCGTACTAGGGGGACTAGCGATGAATGAGCAGTTCTTC. Encoded protein: CASSVLGGLAMNEQFF.

The chain has TRBV28 and TRBJ1-1, with D hard to call. The CDR3 sequence is 12 residues long. The V end lost 5 bases, the J end lost 8 bases, and 12 bases lay between the germline ends. Germline V lookup: CDR1 MDHEN, CDR2 SYDVKM. CDR3 region: CASSLPATEAFF. CDR3 nucleotides: TGTGCCAGCAGTCTCCCCGCGACAGAAGCTTTCTTT.

This clonotype was seen repeatedly, ten times or more. The V and J genes are TRBV5-1 and TRBJ1-1, with D uncertain. This CDR3 is 13 amino acids long. The ends were cut back, 4 bases at V and 5 bases at J, with 12 bases in the middle. Germline CDR1 and CDR2: SGHRS and YFSETQ. Here the CDR3 reads CASSAQEGTEAFF. The CDR3 bases are TGCGCCAGCAGCGCGCAGGAGGGAACTGAAGCTTTCTTT.

The chain is built from TRBV27 and TRBJ1-2, with D perhaps matching TRBD1 (6 bases). Germline CDR1 MNHEY, CDR2 SMNVEV (reference sequence). This CDR3 is 13 amino acids long. The V end lost 2 bases, the J end lost 8 bases, and 12 bases lay between the germline ends. The CDR3 DNA sequence: TGTGCCAGCAGTTTACTGGCAACAGGGGGCTACACCTTC. This encodes CASSLLATGGYTF.

On this clonotype itself: A much larger clone lies one base from this, so it may be a read error. The rearrangement links TRBV12-3 or TRBV12-4 to TRBJ2-6; D perhaps matches TRBD2 (5 bases). The CDR3 is 15 amino acids. CDR3 DNA: TGTGCCAGCACCATGGACTTCTCTGGGACCAACGTCCTGACTTTC. Protein: CASTMDFSGTNVLTF.

This clonotype has ten or more counts. J is TRBJ1-2 and V is TRBV12-3 or TRBV12-4, with 8 bases fitting TRBD1. The CDR3 runs 15 residues. The V gene end was trimmed by 6 bases and the J gene end by 4 bases; junction bases not matched to a gene: 10. This CDR3 reads CASSVTGAVAYGYTF. The DNA for the CDR3 is TGTGCCAGCAGCGTGACAGGGGCTGTGGCCTATGGCTACACCTTC.

This clonotype was seen a handful of times. At one end, the junction sequence differs from germline, possibly due to a read error. This chain links TRBV29-1 with TRBJ2-5; D not resolved. Per the germline V gene, CDR1 is SQVTM and CDR2 is ANQGSEA. The CDR3 length is 13 residues. CDR3 amino acids: CCVEVQVGETQYF. In DNA, the CDR3 is TGCTGCGTTGAGGTTCAGGTTGGAGAGACCCAGTACTTC.

As regards this clonotype: A much larger clonotype is one base distant, so this may be a read error. The CDR3 nucleotides are TGTGCCAGCAGCTCGGGCGACAGGATTTCACTGGAGGGCTACACCTTC. This encodes CASSSGDRISLEGYTF. The V call is TRBV5-5, the J call TRBJ1-2; maybe TRBD1 (6 bases). Germline lookup yields CDR1 SGHKS and CDR2 YYEKEE (reference sequence). V lost 3 bases to trimming and J lost 8 bases, with 23 bases between them. The CDR3 loop spans 16 amino acids.

The table lists this clonotype with many counts. The chain links TRBV12-3 or TRBV12-4 to TRBJ1-5, with D maybe TRBD1 (5 bases). The CDR3 loop spans 15 amino acids. Trimming left V 5 bases short and J 1 base short, with 12 bases between. The CDR3 nucleotides are TGTGCCAGCAGTCCCCGACAGACGAGCAATCAGCCCCAGCATTTT. Protein: CASSPRQTSNQPQHF.

This clonotype was seen ten or more times. V is TRBV29-1 and J is TRBJ2-7; 8 bases fit TRBD2. V shed 0 bases, J shed 2 bases, and the junction held 6 bases outside the gene matches. The CDR3 contains 15 residues. The germline V gene has CDR1 SQVTM and CDR2 ANQGSEA. The CDR3 reads CSVEESSGSAYEQYF. CDR3 DNA: TGCAGCGTTGAAGAATCGAGCGGGAGTGCCTACGAGCAGTACTTC.

The V call is TRBV4-2, the J call TRBJ2-5; D possibly corresponds to TRBD1 (6 bases). Germline values: CDR1 LGHNA, CDR2 YNFKEQ. The length of the CDR3 is 16 residues. Deletions cut 0 bases from V and 11 bases from J, with 22 bases between. CDR3 protein: CASSQDQFAGVEEQYF. The CDR3 bases are TGTGCCAGCAGCCAAGATCAGTTCGCAGGGGTAGAGGAGCAGTACTTC.

This chain connects TRBV11-2 to TRBJ2-1; TRBD2 matches 10 bases. Per the germline V gene, CDR1 is SGHAT and CDR2 is FQNNGV. Unmatched junction bases numbered 8, after V lost 5 bases and J lost 7 bases. There are 15 residues in the CDR3. The CDR3 sequence is CASSVRAGGQNEQFF. The CDR3 DNA sequence: TGTGCCAGCAGCGTTCGAGCGGGGGGGCAAAATGAGCAGTTCTTC.

The chain carries TRBV28 and TRBJ2-7; 9 bases map to TRBD1. This CDR3 is built from 14 residues. Trimming took 6 bases from V and 6 from J; bases not matched to a gene: 9. The germline CDR1 and CDR2 sequences are MDHEN and SYDVKM. CDR3 nucleotides: TGTGCCAGCAGCCCAGGGACAGGGAGAGGCGAGCAGTACTTC. It codes for CASSPGTGRGEQYF.